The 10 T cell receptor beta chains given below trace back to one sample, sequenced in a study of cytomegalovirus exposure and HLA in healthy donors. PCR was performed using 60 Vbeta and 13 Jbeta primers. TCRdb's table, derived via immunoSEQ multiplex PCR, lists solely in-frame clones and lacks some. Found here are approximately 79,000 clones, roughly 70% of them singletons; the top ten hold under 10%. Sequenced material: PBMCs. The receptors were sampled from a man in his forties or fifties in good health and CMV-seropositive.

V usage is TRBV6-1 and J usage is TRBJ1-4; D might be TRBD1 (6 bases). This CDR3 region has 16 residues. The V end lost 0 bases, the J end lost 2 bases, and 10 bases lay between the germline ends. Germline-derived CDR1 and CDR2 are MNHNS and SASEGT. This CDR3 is CASSEAGARTNEKLFF. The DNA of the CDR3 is TGTGCCAGCAGTGAAGCGGGGGCGCGGACTAATGAAAAACTGTTTTTT.

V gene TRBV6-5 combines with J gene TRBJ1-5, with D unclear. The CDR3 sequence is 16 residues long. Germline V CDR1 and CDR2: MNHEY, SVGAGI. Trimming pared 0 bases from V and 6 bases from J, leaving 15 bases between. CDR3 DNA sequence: TGTGCCAGCAGTTACTCGGCTGGCCCATCGGGTCAGCCCCAGCATTTT. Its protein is CASSYSAGPSGQPQHF.

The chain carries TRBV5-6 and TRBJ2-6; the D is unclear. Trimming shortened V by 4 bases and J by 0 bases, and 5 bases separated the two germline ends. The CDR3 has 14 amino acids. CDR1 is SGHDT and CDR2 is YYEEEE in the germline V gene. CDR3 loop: CASSQVSGANVLTF. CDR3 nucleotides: TGTGCCAGCAGCCAGGTCTCTGGGGCCAACGTCCTGACTTTC.

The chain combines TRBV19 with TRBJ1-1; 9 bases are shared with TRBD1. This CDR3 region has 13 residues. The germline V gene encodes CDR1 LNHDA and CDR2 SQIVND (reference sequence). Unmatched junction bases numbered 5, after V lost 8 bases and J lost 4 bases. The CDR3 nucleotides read TGTGCCAGTCAGCCGACAGGGGGCACTGAAGCTTTCTTT. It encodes CASQPTGGTEAFF.

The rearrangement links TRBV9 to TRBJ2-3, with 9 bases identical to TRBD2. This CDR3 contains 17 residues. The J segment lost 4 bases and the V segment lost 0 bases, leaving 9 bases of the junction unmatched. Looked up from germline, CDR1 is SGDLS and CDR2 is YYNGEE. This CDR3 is CASSVVGTSGSSDTQYF. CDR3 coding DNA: TGTGCCAGCAGCGTAGTAGGTACTAGCGGGTCCTCAGATACGCAGTATTTT.

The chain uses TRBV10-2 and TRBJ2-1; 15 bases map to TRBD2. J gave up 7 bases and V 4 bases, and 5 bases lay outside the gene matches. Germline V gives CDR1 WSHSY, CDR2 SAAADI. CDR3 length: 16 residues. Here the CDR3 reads CASSGGGLAGGNEQFF. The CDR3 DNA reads TGCGCCAGCAGTGGGGGGGGACTAGCGGGAGGAAATGAGCAGTTCTTC.

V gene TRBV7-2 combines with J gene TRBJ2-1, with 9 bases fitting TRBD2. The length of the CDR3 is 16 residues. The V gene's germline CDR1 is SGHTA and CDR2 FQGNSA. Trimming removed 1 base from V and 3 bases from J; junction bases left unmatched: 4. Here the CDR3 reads CASSLEPTSGYNEQFF. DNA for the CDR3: TGTGCCAGCAGCTTAGAGCCGACTAGCGGCTACAATGAGCAGTTCTTC.

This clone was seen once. The CDR3 here is CASCWVRGEAFF. Written as DNA, the CDR3 is TGTGCCAGCTGCTGGGTGCGAGGTGAAGCTTTCTTT. The chain employs TRBV6-6 and TRBJ1-1; D call uncertain. Trimming took off 8 bases at V and 7 bases at J, with 14 bases between the two ends. CDR3 size: 12 residues. CDR1 is MNHNY, CDR2 SVGAGI, per germline (reference sequence).

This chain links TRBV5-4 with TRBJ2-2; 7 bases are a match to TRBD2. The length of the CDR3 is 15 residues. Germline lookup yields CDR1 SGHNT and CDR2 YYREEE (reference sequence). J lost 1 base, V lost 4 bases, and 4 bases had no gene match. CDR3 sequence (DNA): TGTGCCAGCAGCCCGGGGGGAAGGAACACCGGGGAGCTGTTTTTT. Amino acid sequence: CASSPGGRNTGELFF.

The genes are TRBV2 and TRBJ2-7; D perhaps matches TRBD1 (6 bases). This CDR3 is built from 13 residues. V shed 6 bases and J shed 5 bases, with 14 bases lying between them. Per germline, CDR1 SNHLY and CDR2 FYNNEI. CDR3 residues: CASRDQGPDEQYF. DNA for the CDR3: TGTGCCAGCAGGGATCAGGGGCCGGACGAGCAGTACTTC. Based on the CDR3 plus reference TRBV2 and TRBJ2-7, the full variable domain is EPEVTQTPSHQVTQMGQEVILRCVPISNHLYFYWYRQILGQKVEFLVSFYNNEISEKSEIFDDQFSVERPDGSNFTLKIRSTKLEDSAMYFCASRDQGPDEQYFGPGTRLTVT.